This T cell receptor (beta chain) was retrieved from a study of OX40 agonist ivuxolimab in advanced cancers. As concerns this clone: What it binds is unknown.

CDR1 and CDR2 from the germline V gene are SGHNT and YYREEE (reference sequence). This CDR3 comprises 15 residues. V lost 1 base, J lost 1 base, and 10 bases lay in between. Sequencing used immunoSEQ multiplex PCR; TCRdb keeps in-frame clones, though not all of them. The table lists some 66,000 clones, more than 60% of them singletons. Overall study findings and caveats: Nonresponders included some who also had low normalized T-cell clonal expansion. Expanded clones were, on average, more numerous in CD8+ T cells than in CD4+.

This clonotype originated in an adult with an advanced solid tumor such as melanoma, head and neck, liver or kidney cancer. The V and J genes are TRBV5-4 and TRBJ2-3, with D possibly being TRBD1 (5 bases). Specimen: CD4+ or CD8+ T cells sorted from blood, collected in a trial of the OX40 agonist ivuxolimab. The CDR3: CASSLLTERTDTQYF. CDR3 nucleotides: TGTGCCAGCAGCTTGCTGACAGAACGCACAGATACGCAGTATTTT.